This record covers a single TCR beta chain. The data are from a study of T cell responses to AZD1222 COVID-19 vaccine. TCRdb's table, derived via immunoSEQ multiplex PCR, lists solely in-frame clones and lacks some. Seen here are around 140,000 clones, 65% to 90% observed once, and the top ten hold about 7.9%. The sequences come from peripheral blood, collected 28 days after the second dose of the MenACWY control vaccine. The clonotype comes from an adult who received the MenACWY meningococcal vaccine as a control.

The CDR3 nucleotides are TGTGCCTGGACGATAGGGACACAGGGACTGAACACTGAAGCTTTCTTT. This codes for CAWTIGTQGLNTEAFF. V is TRBV30 and J is TRBJ1-1, with D possibly matching TRBD1 (6 bases). The CDR3 is made up of 16 amino acids. Germline loops: CDR1 GTSNPN, CDR2 SVGIG (reference sequence). The V gene lost 4 bases and the J gene lost 0 bases, with 18 bases spanning the gap.